Described below is a single T cell receptor beta chain sequence and its context. The source of the sample is a study of blood T cell repertoires in COVID-19. At the level of the study: The United States, Italy and Spain were the sources of the acute and convalescent COVID-19 samples. The analysed material was cDNA or gDNA that came from T cells, B-cell-depleted T cells, or PBMCs.

Deletions cut 3 bases from V and 4 bases from J, with 14 bases between. CDR1 and CDR2 from the germline V gene are SGHNT and YYREEE (reference sequence). The CDR3 is made up of 14 amino acids. As processed by the authors: Scientists estimated how many nucleated cells there were by amplifying reference gene primers. The repertoire was sequenced with immunoSEQ multiplex PCR; TCRdb's copy has only in-frame clones and lacks some. V, J and clone size are those of that table, while D and trimming were read from the DNA. The table lists about 91,000 clones, about 88% of them singletons. The chain joins TRBV5-4 to TRBJ2-7, with D possibly matching TRBD2 (5 bases). The sample taken for sequencing was peripheral blood. The receptor's source is a woman older than 75 with active COVID-19. The CDR3 sequence: CASSSFGGLYEQYF. CDR3 sequence (DNA): TGTGCCAGCAGCTCCTTCGGCGGGTTGTACGAGCAGTACTTC.